These 10 T cell receptor beta chains were sequenced from one sample in a study of T cells after yellow fever vaccination. Each CDR3 protein gets one entry after TCRdb re-called the 5' RACE reads with MiXCR. The sample carries 300,000 to 400,000 distinct CDR3 sequences, 6.2% recorded once. Specimen: PBMCs, collected 5 days after the yellow fever booster vaccination. Source of these receptors: a man aged 25 to 45 who received the YFV17D yellow fever vaccine.

This clonotype was observed many times. The gene calls are TRBV4-3 and TRBJ2-2, with TRBD2 matching 7 bases. The CDR3 is made up of 16 amino acids. The trim removed 1 base at V and 6 bases at J, leaving 8 bases unmatched. Per the germline V gene, CDR1 is LGHNA and CDR2 is YSLEER. CDR3 in amino acids: CASSQVWTSVPGELFF. The CDR3 DNA reads TGCGCCAGCAGCCAAGTGTGGACTAGTGTCCCCGGGGAGCTGTTTTTT.

This clonotype was recorded many times. The chain links TRBV21-1 to TRBJ1-1; the table's TRBD1 call for D was not verified on the DNA. TRBV21-1 is a pseudogene segment. The length of the CDR3 is 14 residues. This chain's CDR3 is CASSKGGLNTEAFF. DNA for the CDR3: TGTGCCAGCAGCAAAGGGGGGCTGAACACTGAAGCTTTCTTT.

This clonotype was found many times. The chain recombines TRBV4-3 with TRBJ2-7, with 8 bases lining up with TRBD2. There are 15 residues in the CDR3. V gave up 4 bases and J gave up 2 bases; unmatched junction bases: 7. The germline V gene encodes CDR1 LGHNA and CDR2 YSLEER. CDR3 sequence: CASSPAGTRAYEQYF. In DNA, the CDR3 is TGCGCCAGCAGCCCAGCAGGGACTAGGGCCTACGAGCAGTACTTC.

This clonotype showed up just a few times. V gene TRBV9 combines with J gene TRBJ1-1; unclear D gene. The CDR3 covers 12 residues. Trimming removed 4 bases at V and 3 bases at J, with 7 bases between. CDR1 is SGDLS, CDR2 YYNGEE, per germline. Written as DNA, the CDR3 is TGTGCCAGCAGCCGCCTAGACACTGAAGCTTTCTTT. Amino acids: CASSRLDTEAFF. Together with reference TRBV9 and TRBJ1-1, the CDR3 gives the full variable domain: DSGVTQTPKHLITATGQRVTLRCSPRSGDLSVYWYQQSLDQGLQFLIQYYNGEERAKGNILERFSAQQFPDLHSELNLSSLELGDSALYFCASSRLDTEAFFGQGTRLTVV.

Here the CDR3 reads CSALTQGIREKLFF. The CDR3 DNA follows: TGCAGTGCTCTTACCCAGGGGATTAGAGAAAAACTGTTTTTT. V gene TRBV20-1 combines with J gene TRBJ1-4, with D perhaps TRBD1 (6 bases). This CDR3 is built from 14 residues. The germline V gene has CDR1 DFQATT and CDR2 SNEGSKA (reference sequence). The germline V and J ends were trimmed by 5 bases and 8 bases, with 18 bases remaining between them.

This clonotype was seen at least ten times. CDR3: CASSSLGAGSPDTQYF. For the CDR3, the DNA is TGTGCCAGCAGCTCCCTCGGGGCGGGGTCCCCAGATACGCAGTATTTT. The rearrangement joins TRBV11-2 to TRBJ2-3; the D gene is possibly TRBD2 (6 bases). The CDR3 extends over 16 amino acids. Trimming removed 4 bases at V and 4 bases at J, with 18 bases between. Germline CDR1 is SGHAT and CDR2 is FQNNGV.

This clonotype was seen only a few times. This sequence joins TRBV29-1 and TRBJ2-3; 7 bases map to TRBD2. The CDR3 consists of 15 residues. V was pared by 7 bases and J by 4 bases, with 14 bases of the junction left unmatched. Looked up from germline, CDR1 is SQVTM and CDR2 is ANQGSEA. The CDR3 sequence: CSAQTGGSSPDTQYF. The CDR3, as DNA: TGCAGCGCCCAAACCGGCGGGAGCAGCCCAGATACGCAGTATTTT.

This clonotype was observed at least ten times. The chain recombines TRBV30 with TRBJ2-6; D is ambiguous. Between the trimmed V and J ends, which lost 2 bases and 0 bases, there was a span of 5 bases. The CDR3 sequence is 14 residues long. Germline CDR1 GTSNPN, CDR2 SVGIG (reference sequence). DNA of the CDR3: TGTGCCTGGAGTAAGGGCTCTGGGGCCAACGTCCTGACTTTC. Translated: CAWSKGSGANVLTF.

This clonotype was observed many times. V usage is TRBV20-1 and J usage is TRBJ2-7, with 11 bases aligning to TRBD2. There are 14 residues in the CDR3. Germline V CDR1 and CDR2: DFQATT, SNEGSKA (reference sequence). J gave up 0 bases and V 4 bases, and 2 bases lay outside the gene matches. CDR3 nucleotide sequence: TGCAGTGCTACCACTAGCGGGAGCTCCTACGAGCAGTACTTC. Protein sequence: CSATTSGSSYEQYF.

This clonotype was counted ten times or more. The V gene is TRBV5-1, the J gene TRBJ2-3; possible D gene TRBD2, 6 bases. Germline V gene sequence: CDR1 SGHRS, CDR2 YFSETQ. The CDR3 is made up of 16 amino acids. Deletions cut 4 bases from V and 4 bases from J, with 19 bases between. The CDR3 nucleotides read TGCGCCAGCAGCACGCTAGCGCGAACCCCTTCAGATACGCAGTATTTT. Its protein is CASSTLARTPSDTQYF.